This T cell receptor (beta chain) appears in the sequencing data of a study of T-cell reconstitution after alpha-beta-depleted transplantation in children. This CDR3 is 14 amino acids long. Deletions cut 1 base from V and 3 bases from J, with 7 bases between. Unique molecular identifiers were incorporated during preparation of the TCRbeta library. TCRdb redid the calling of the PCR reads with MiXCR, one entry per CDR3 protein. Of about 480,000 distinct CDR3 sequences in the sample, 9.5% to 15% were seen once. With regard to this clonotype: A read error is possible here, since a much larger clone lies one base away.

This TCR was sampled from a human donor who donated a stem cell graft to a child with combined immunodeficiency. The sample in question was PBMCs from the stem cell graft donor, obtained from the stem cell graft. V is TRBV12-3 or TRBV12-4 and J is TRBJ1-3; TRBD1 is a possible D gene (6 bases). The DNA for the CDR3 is TGTGCCAGCAGTTTAGGACAGGATGGAAACACCATATATTTT. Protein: CASSLGQDGNTIYF.